These 27 T cell receptor beta chains were sequenced from one sample in a study of T cells in Graves' hyperthyroidism and ophthalmopathy. Amplification of TCR beta CDR3 regions was performed using RNA transcripts as template. Primed by the HTBI set, a first-round RT-PCR was run on the TCR CDR3. TCRdb recomputed calls from the multiplex PCR reads with MiXCR, one row per CDR3 protein. The table lists about 550,000 distinct CDR3 sequences, roughly 20% of them singletons, with about 26% in the top ten. The source material was blood. Receptors were obtained from a man aged 18 to 29 with Graves' hyperthyroidism.

The gene calls are TRBV6-1 and TRBJ2-2; 7 nucleotides align to TRBD1. This CDR3 comprises 15 residues. The germline CDR1 and CDR2 sequences are MNHNS and SASEGT. J was trimmed by 5 bases and V by 7 bases; bases with no gene match: 10. The CDR3 loop is CASNLQGLGTGELFF. In DNA form, the CDR3 reads TGTGCCAGCAACCTACAGGGGTTAGGAACCGGGGAGCTGTTTTTT.

This clonotype appeared many times. The rearrangement uses TRBV19 and TRBJ1-3; no reliable D call. V lost 7 bases and J lost 2, with 9 bases in between. The length of the CDR3 is 13 residues. Per the germline V gene, CDR1 is LNHDA and CDR2 is SQIVND (reference sequence). The CDR3 spells CASTSGAGNTIYF. CDR3 bases: TGTGCCAGTACCTCCGGAGCTGGAAACACCATATATTTT.

This clonotype has a count of ten or more. The rearrangement joins TRBV27 to TRBJ1-5; D might be TRBD1 (5 bases). Germline CDR1 reads MNHEY; CDR2 reads SMNVEV (reference sequence). This CDR3 is 11 amino acids long. The CDR3 loop is CFLGGGQPQHF. CDR3 bases: TGTTTCCTGGGGGGGGGGCAGCCCCAGCATTTT.

This clonotype has at least ten counts. The chain employs TRBV6-2 or TRBV6-3 and TRBJ2-5; D not certain. V was cut by 1 base and J by 5 bases, with 2 bases left in between. CDR1 MNHEY and CDR2 SVGEGT come from the germline V gene. The CDR3 has 11 residues. The CDR3 region has the DNA TGTGCCAGCAGTTACTTCGAGACCCAGTACTTC. It encodes CASSYFETQYF.

This rearrangement joins TRBV20-1 to TRBJ1-5; D is uncertain. Deletions cut 0 bases from V and 2 bases from J, with 14 bases between. Germline V gene data show CDR1 as DFQATT and CDR2 as SNEGSKA (reference sequence). The CDR3 sequence is 16 residues long. The CDR3 loop is CSARDTAGWGNQPQHF. The DNA of the CDR3 is TGCAGTGCTAGAGATACGGCAGGTTGGGGCAATCAGCCCCAGCATTTT.

The sample holds many counts of this clonotype. This rearrangement joins TRBV6-1 to TRBJ2-7; 8 positions match TRBD1. The germline V gene has CDR1 MNHNS and CDR2 SASEGT. With 6 bases clipped from V and 5 bases from J, the junction kept 6 bases outside the gene matches. The CDR3 is 13 amino acids. The CDR3 sequence: CASRRTGSNEQYF. The CDR3 bases are TGTGCCAGCAGACGGACAGGGTCCAACGAGCAGTACTTC.

This clonotype was observed many times. The V call is TRBV28, the J call TRBJ2-7, with D possibly matching TRBD1 (5 bases). The V and J ends lost 5 bases and 5 bases respectively, with 13 bases between them. The CDR3 consists of 13 residues. CDR1 MDHEN and CDR2 SYDVKM come from the germline V gene. The CDR3 reads CASSELTGDEQYF. DNA of the CDR3: TGTGCCAGCAGTGAACTCACAGGAGACGAGCAGTACTTC.

The rearrangement links TRBV6-2 or TRBV6-3 to TRBJ1-2, with unresolved D. Germline V CDR1 and CDR2: MNHEY, SVGEGT. This CDR3 contains 14 residues. The germline V and J ends were trimmed by 7 bases and 2 bases, with 14 bases remaining between them. This CDR3 is CASNNGFENYGYTF. The CDR3 nucleotides read TGTGCCAGCAACAACGGGTTTGAGAACTATGGCTACACCTTC.

This clonotype has more than one count but fewer than ten. A read error may account for a junction end that differs from germline. This chain joins TRBV7-9 and TRBJ1-5, with a tentative D call TRBD1 (5 bases). From germline, CDR1 is SEHNR and CDR2 FQNEAQ (reference sequence). This CDR3 is built from 14 residues. In nucleotides, the CDR3 is TGTGCCAACAGCCCCGGCGACGGGGGTCCGCCCCAGCATTTT. Translation gives CANSPGDGGPPQHF.

Many counts were recorded for this clonotype. The genes are TRBV7-3 and TRBJ2-7, with D unresolved. The germline V gene encodes CDR1 SGHTA and CDR2 FQGTGA. The V gene lost 1 base and the J gene lost 0 bases, with 10 bases spanning the gap. The CDR3 runs 15 residues. DNA of the CDR3: TGTGCCAGCAGCTTAATCGCCGGACCCTCCTACGAGCAGTACTTC. Its translation is CASSLIAGPSYEQYF.

This clonotype showed up many times. V usage is TRBV28 and J usage is TRBJ1-1, with no clear D. The CDR3 extends over 15 amino acids. Germline values: CDR1 MDHEN, CDR2 SYDVKM. V lost 5 bases, J lost 1 base, and 14 bases lay in between. CDR3 sequence reads: CASSPARGRNTEAFF. CDR3 sequence (DNA): TGTGCCAGCAGTCCTGCCCGAGGGAGGAACACTGAAGCTTTCTTT.

This clonotype was seen at least ten times. This chain connects TRBV20-1 to TRBJ1-1; D call uncertain. Trimming pared 5 bases from V and 1 base from J, leaving 11 bases between. The germline V gene encodes CDR1 DFQATT and CDR2 SNEGSKA (reference sequence). The CDR3 extends over 13 amino acids. CDR3 loop: CSALSGKNTEAFF. The CDR3, as DNA: TGCAGTGCTCTATCCGGGAAGAACACTGAAGCTTTCTTT.

The chain joins TRBV3-1 to TRBJ2-5, with D perhaps TRBD1 (6 bases). CDR3 size: 15 residues. V gave up 1 base and J gave up 3 bases, with 12 bases separating them. The germline gives CDR1 LGHDT, CDR2 YNNKEL (reference sequence). CDR3 amino acids: CASSQGYRVEETQYF. The DNA of the CDR3 is TGTGCCAGCAGCCAAGGCTACAGGGTTGAAGAGACCCAGTACTTC.

This clonotype came up many times. The rearrangement links TRBV7-3 to TRBJ2-7, with a tentative D call TRBD1 (5 bases). The germline V gene encodes CDR1 SGHTA and CDR2 FQGTGA. The CDR3 extends over 19 amino acids. V lost 1 base and J lost 3, with 25 bases in between. Here the CDR3 DNA reads TGTGCCAGCAGCTTAATGCCCGCTCGGGTGCAGGACACCCTCTACGAGCAGTACTTC. Its translation is CASSLMPARVQDTLYEQYF.

This clonotype was observed at least ten times. V is TRBV12-3 or TRBV12-4 and J is TRBJ1-3; D is ambiguous. The CDR3 is 16 amino acids. V dropped 4 bases and J dropped 0 bases, with 13 bases sitting between them. CDR3 DNA: TGTGCCAGCAGTTCTCGAGGCCTCAACTCTGGAAACACCATATATTTT. Translation gives CASSSRGLNSGNTIYF.

The chain is built from TRBV20-1 and TRBJ2-7, with 7 bases aligning to TRBD2. Germline V gene sequence: CDR1 DFQATT, CDR2 SNEGSKA (reference sequence). With V trimmed by 2 bases and J by 2 bases, 9 bases remained unmatched. The CDR3 covers 15 residues. CDR3 nucleotides: TGCAGTGCTAGATCGCCATCTAGCGGTCCCTACGAGCAGTACTTC. Translating it yields CSARSPSSGPYEQYF.

This clonotype has a handful of counts. The chain has TRBV5-1 and TRBJ1-3, with 7 bases aligning to TRBD1. Germline-derived CDR1 and CDR2 are SGHRS and YFSETQ. This CDR3 region has 17 residues. The junction had 10 bases not matched to a gene; V was cut back by 4 bases and J by 0 bases. For the CDR3, the DNA is TGCGCCAGCAGCCTGGACTACAGGGGCGGCTCTGGAAACACCATATATTTT. It yields the protein CASSLDYRGGSGNTIYF. The complete variable domain, with remaining parts taken from reference TRBV5-1 and TRBJ1-3, reads KAGVTQTPRYLIKTRGQQVTLSCSPISGHRSVSWYQQTPGQGLQFLFEYFSETQRNKGNFPGRFSGRQFSNSRSEMNVSTLELGDSALYLCASSLDYRGGSGNTIYFGEGSWLTVV.

This clonotype occurred many times. V is TRBV19 and J is TRBJ1-2; a possible D gene is TRBD1 (5 bases). Trimming stripped 4 bases from V and 7 bases from J, with 13 bases between. Germline V gene lookup returns CDR1 LNHDA and CDR2 SQIVND (reference sequence). This CDR3 comprises 13 residues. The CDR3 DNA is TGTGCCAGTAGTAAGGGACCACGGCGTGGCTACACCTTC. Its protein is CASSKGPRRGYTF.

V is TRBV5-1 and J is TRBJ2-5; D may be TRBD1 (6 bases). This CDR3 is built from 16 residues. Trimming left V 4 bases short and J 8 bases short, with 24 bases between. CDR1 is SGHRS, CDR2 YFSETQ, per germline. The CDR3 sequence is CASSPTGFGVKRTQYF. Here the CDR3 DNA reads TGCGCCAGCAGCCCCACAGGGTTTGGGGTCAAGAGAACCCAGTACTTC.

This clonotype was seen at least ten times. J is TRBJ2-5 and V is TRBV28, with D perhaps TRBD1 or TRBD2 (5 bases each). Looked up from germline, CDR1 is MDHEN and CDR2 is SYDVKM. This CDR3 has 15 amino acids. The germline V and J ends were trimmed by 5 bases and 7 bases, with 20 bases remaining between them. The CDR3 bases are TGTGCCAGCAGTGTGGAACCGGGACGCCGGGGGACCCAGTACTTC. It encodes CASSVEPGRRGTQYF.

This clonotype was observed at least ten times. V gene TRBV6-1 combines with J gene TRBJ1-2, with TRBD1 as a possible D gene (5 bases). The CDR3 length is 15 residues. CDR1 is MNHNS, CDR2 SASEGT, per germline. The V and J ends lost 10 bases and 4 bases respectively, with 22 bases between them. CDR3 sequence reads: CATSNWDGGFYGYTF. The CDR3 region has the DNA TGTGCCACCTCTAATTGGGACGGTGGATTCTATGGCTACACCTTC.

The rearrangement joins TRBV30 to TRBJ2-2; D remains unclear. Germline CDR1 and CDR2: GTSNPN and SVGIG (reference sequence). The CDR3 extends over 15 amino acids. Trimming shortened V by 2 bases and J by 4 bases, and 14 bases separated the two germline ends. The CDR3 sequence: CAWSSGPLATGELFF. For the CDR3, the DNA is TGTGCCTGGAGTTCCGGGCCCCTTGCCACCGGGGAGCTGTTTTTT. The variable domain in full, with the rest retrieved from reference TRBV30 and TRBJ2-2, is SQTIHQWPATLVQPVGSPLSLECTVEGTSNPNLYWYRQAAGRGLQLLFYSVGIGQISSEVPQNLSASRPQDRQFILSSKKLLLSDSGFYLCAWSSGPLATGELFFGEGSRLTVL.

The chain joins TRBV7-2 to TRBJ1-5; D is uncertain. CDR3 size: 15 residues. Germline V gene sequence: CDR1 SGHTA, CDR2 FQGNSA. Trimming stripped 3 bases from V and 5 bases from J, with 14 bases between. The CDR3 loop is CASSLQSHTYQPQHF. The CDR3 coding sequence is TGTGCCAGCAGCTTGCAATCGCACACTTATCAGCCCCAGCATTTT.

J is TRBJ1-1 and V is TRBV11-2, with TRBD1 as a possible D gene (5 bases). The V gene's germline CDR1 is SGHAT and CDR2 FQNNGV. V gave up 3 bases and J gave up 1 base, with 15 bases separating them. CDR3 length: 16 amino acids. CDR3 loop: CASSFPQTEGNTEAFF. The CDR3 DNA reads as TGTGCCAGCAGCTTCCCACAGACAGAGGGGAACACTGAAGCTTTCTTT.

This clonotype was observed at least ten times. The chain has TRBV28 and TRBJ2-2; TRBD2 agrees at 11 bases. CDR3 size: 14 residues. V lost 8 bases and J lost 6; bases outside the gene matches: 5. The germline V gene encodes CDR1 MDHEN and CDR2 SYDVKM. The DNA of the CDR3 is TGTGCCAGCGATCTAGCGGGGGGACCCGGGGAGCTGTTTTTT. Its translation is CASDLAGGPGELFF. The full variable domain, rest sourced from reference TRBV28 and TRBJ2-2, is DVKVTQSSRYLVKRTGEKVFLECVQDMDHENMFWYRQDPGLGLRLIYFSYDVKMKEKGDIPEGYSVSREKKERFSLILESASTNQTSMYLCASDLAGGPGELFFGEGSRLTVL.

The rearrangement links TRBV6-1 to TRBJ1-6, with D unclear. Germline loops: CDR1 MNHNS, CDR2 SASEGT. The CDR3 covers 13 residues. V lost 7 bases, J lost 1 base, and 5 bases lay in between. The CDR3 loop is CASKSSYNSPLHF. The CDR3 DNA sequence: TGTGCCAGCAAGAGTTCCTATAATTCACCCCTCCACTTT.

This clonotype appeared a few times. The chain is built from TRBV7-9 and TRBJ2-7; D is unclear. Germline V CDR1 and CDR2: SEHNR, FQNEAQ (reference sequence). Deletions cut 4 bases from V and 5 bases from J, with 9 bases between. There are 12 residues in the CDR3. CDR3 in DNA: TGTGCCAGCAGCTATCTAGAGGACGAGCAGTACTTC. Translating gives CASSYLEDEQYF.